The 22 T cell receptor beta chains below were found in one sample sequenced in a study of patients and donors after allogeneic stem cell transplantation. One entry per CDR3 protein results from TCRdb running MiXCR on the RT-PCR reads. The sample yields about 210,000 distinct CDR3 sequences, 35% to 45% seen once. Material: blood, either unsorted or a sorted T cell fraction (not recorded which). These TCRs come from a human donor who was either an allogeneic HSCT recipient or a stem cell or donor lymphocyte infusion donor (not recorded which). It is not recorded whose cells these are; they may come from a transplant donor.

The chain uses TRBV18 and TRBJ1-5, with D possibly matching TRBD1 (5 bases). The V gene lost 6 bases and the J gene lost 9 bases, with 21 bases spanning the gap. The CDR3 loop spans 15 amino acids. CDR1 is KGHSH and CDR2 is LQKENI in the germline V gene. The CDR3 spells CASSETGKGYRPQHF. The CDR3 coding sequence is TGTGCCAGCTCCGAAACAGGCAAAGGGTATCGGCCCCAGCATTTT.

This chain joins TRBV10-3 and TRBJ1-1; 10 bases match TRBD1. CDR3 length: 16 residues. V was pared by 10 bases and J by 6 bases, with 17 bases of the junction left unmatched. Germline V gene lookup returns CDR1 ENHRY and CDR2 SYGVKD. The CDR3 region is CATRAFGTGDEAEAFF. CDR3 DNA: TGTGCCACCCGTGCTTTCGGGACAGGGGACGAAGCTGAAGCTTTCTTT.

V gene TRBV9 combines with J gene TRBJ1-6; TRBD1 matches 8 bases. This CDR3 has 17 residues. J was trimmed by 6 bases and V by 0 bases; bases with no gene match: 8. Germline lookup yields CDR1 SGDLS and CDR2 YYNGEE. This CDR3 is CASSVDDRGFGNSPLHF. The CDR3 DNA sequence: TGTGCCAGCAGCGTAGATGACAGGGGATTCGGTAATTCACCCCTCCACTTT.

This clonotype occurred a few times. DNA of the CDR3: TGTGCCACGGGGGACAGGGGTGTCAGTAATTCACCCCTCCACTTT. Translated, it gives CATGDRGVSNSPLHF. This rearrangement joins TRBV10-3 to TRBJ1-6, with 10 bases identical to TRBD1. This CDR3 is 15 amino acids long. Germline V gene data show CDR1 as ENHRY and CDR2 as SYGVKD. The trim removed 10 bases at V and 6 bases at J, leaving 9 bases unmatched.

This clonotype has a handful of counts. This sequence joins TRBV7-6 and TRBJ2-5; D possibly matches TRBD1 or TRBD2 (5 bases each). The CDR3 contains 14 residues. Germline values: CDR1 SGHVS, CDR2 FNYEAQ. V was shortened by 2 bases and J by 4 bases, with 11 bases between the two germline ends. The CDR3, as DNA: TGTGCCAGCAGCTTATTCAGGGACCGAGAGACCCAGTACTTC. Translation gives CASSLFRDRETQYF. The full variable domain, rest sourced from reference TRBV7-6 and TRBJ2-5, is GAGVSQSPRYKVTKRGQDVALRCDPISGHVSLYWYRQALGQGPEFLTYFNYEAQQDKSGLPNDRFSAERPEGSISTLTIQRTEQRDSAMYRCASSLFRDRETQYFGPGTRLLVL.

V and J are TRBV7-2 and TRBJ2-3, with 8 bases aligning to TRBD2. Germline lookup yields CDR1 SGHTA and CDR2 FQGNSA. This CDR3 region has 16 residues. V was pared by 5 bases and J by 2 bases, with 9 bases of the junction left unmatched. In nucleotides, the CDR3 is TGTGCCAGCAGCAGGGGAGCGGGGGCCCACACAGATACGCAGTATTTT. Translated: CASSRGAGAHTDTQYF.

This clonotype was observed a handful of times. The V gene is TRBV10-3, the J gene TRBJ1-5, with D uncertain. The CDR3 is made up of 12 amino acids. CDR1 and CDR2 from the germline V gene are ENHRY and SYGVKD. Trimming took off 0 bases at V and 3 bases at J, with 0 bases between the two ends. CDR3 nucleotides: TGTGCCATCAGTGAGTCCAATCAGCCCCAGCATTTT. It codes for CAISESNQPQHF.

The chain recombines TRBV9 with TRBJ1-5; unclear D gene. Deletions cut 0 bases from V and 0 bases from J, with 7 bases between. The CDR3 contains 15 residues. Germline CDR1 reads SGDLS; CDR2 reads YYNGEE. The CDR3 loop is CASSVGVLSNQPQHF. DNA of the CDR3: TGTGCCAGCAGCGTAGGAGTCCTTAGCAATCAGCCCCAGCATTTT.

V usage is TRBV7-2 and J usage is TRBJ1-2, with no clear D. The CDR3 runs to 13 residues. V was clipped by 1 base and J by 9 bases, with 12 bases between them. Germline CDR1 reads SGHTA; CDR2 reads FQGNSA. CDR3 DNA sequence: TGTGCCAGCAGCTTAGTATCGGGGTTACGCTACACCTTC. Translated, it gives CASSLVSGLRYTF.

The gene calls are TRBV25-1 and TRBJ1-6; D gene uncertain. Trimming left V 1 base short and J 10 bases short, with 11 bases between. The germline V gene has CDR1 MGHDK and CDR2 SYGVNS. This CDR3 region has 14 residues. CDR3 loop: CASSEWEQGSPLHF. The CDR3 DNA is TGTGCCAGCAGTGAATGGGAGCAAGGCTCACCCCTCCACTTT.

This sequence joins TRBV5-6 and TRBJ2-5; 8 bases match TRBD2. V was clipped by 5 bases and J by 2 bases; unmatched bases: 2. The CDR3 length is 13 residues. Germline V CDR1 and CDR2: SGHDT, YYEEEE. CDR3 residues: CASRERGQETQYF. The CDR3 coding sequence is TGTGCCAGCAGGGAGCGGGGGCAAGAGACCCAGTACTTC.

The chain couples TRBV5-1 to TRBJ1-5; possible D gene TRBD1, 6 bases. This CDR3 contains 14 residues. The V end was cut by 4 bases, the J end by 3 bases, with 11 bases between. CDR1 is SGHRS and CDR2 is YFSETQ in the germline V gene. CDR3 sequence reads: CASSRTGPNQPQHF. CDR3 DNA sequence: TGCGCCAGCAGCCGTACAGGGCCCAATCAGCCCCAGCATTTT.

This clonotype has just a few counts. V gene TRBV10-3 combines with J gene TRBJ2-2, with a weak D call TRBD1 (6 bases). Per the germline V gene, CDR1 is ENHRY and CDR2 is SYGVKD. Trimming took 10 bases from V and 1 from J, leaving 10 bases between them. The CDR3 consists of 13 residues. The DNA for the CDR3 is TGTGCCACCAGGGGCGAGAACACCGGGGAGCTGTTTTTT. It codes for CATRGENTGELFF.

This clonotype has a handful of counts. CDR3 nucleotides: TGCAGTGCTAGCGGGCCCCCCTCCCAGCATTTT. This sequence encodes CSASGPPSQHF. This chain joins TRBV20-1 and TRBJ1-5, with D unclear. There are 11 residues in the CDR3. CDR1 is DFQATT and CDR2 is SNEGSKA in the germline V gene (reference sequence). The ends were cut back, 3 bases at V and 11 bases at J, with 11 bases in the middle.

The chain couples TRBV7-2 to TRBJ1-3, with TRBD1 matching over 8 bases. The trim removed 5 bases at V and 9 bases at J, leaving 9 bases unmatched. Germline loops: CDR1 SGHTA, CDR2 FQGNSA. The CDR3 is 14 amino acids. In DNA, the CDR3 is TGTGCCAGCAGCCTCGGGACAGGCGGGGGCACCATATATTTT. Encoded protein: CASSLGTGGGTIYF.

The chain links TRBV18 to TRBJ2-7; 7 bases fit TRBD2. The germline CDR1 and CDR2 sequences are KGHSH and LQKENI. This CDR3 has 15 amino acids. V shed 3 bases, J shed 0 bases, and the junction held 5 bases outside the gene matches. CDR3 in DNA: TGTGCCAGCTCACCCCGGGAGGCAGTCTCCTACGAGCAGTACTTC. As protein: CASSPREAVSYEQYF.

The CDR3 sequence: CASSSGGGGRYTQYF. CDR3 nucleotide sequence: TGTGCCAGCAGTTCAGGGGGCGGAGGGCGATATACGCAGTATTTT. The chain joins TRBV12-3 or TRBV12-4 to TRBJ2-3; 8 nucleotides match TRBD1. Trimming at V came to 4 bases and at J to 7 bases, leaving 10 bases not matched to a gene. CDR3 length: 15 amino acids.

The chain is built from TRBV7-2 and TRBJ1-1; D unresolved. Germline V gene sequence: CDR1 SGHTA, CDR2 FQGNSA. The CDR3 totals 13 residues. With 1 base removed from V and 6 bases from J, the gap between germline ends came to 9 bases. CDR3 amino acids: CASSLERVAEAFF. DNA for the CDR3: TGTGCCAGCAGCTTAGAGAGGGTAGCTGAAGCTTTCTTT. The complete variable domain, with remaining parts taken from reference TRBV7-2 and TRBJ1-1, reads GAGVSQSPSNKVTEKGKDVELRCDPISGHTALYWYRQSLGQGLEFLIYFQGNSAPDKSGLPSDRFSAERTGGSVSTLTIQRTQQEDSAVYLCASSLERVAEAFFGQGTRLTVV.

This chain connects TRBV29-1 to TRBJ1-3, with TRBD1 as a possible D gene (5 bases). V lost 7 bases, J lost 0 bases, and 16 bases lay in between. CDR3 length: 15 amino acids. Looked up from germline, CDR1 is SQVTM and CDR2 is ANQGSEA. CDR3 nucleotide sequence: TGCAGCGCCCGTTCGACAGCTTACTCTGGAAACACCATATATTTT. Translating gives CSARSTAYSGNTIYF.

This clonotype was seen a single time. The chain employs TRBV2 and TRBJ2-3; D gene unclear. The CDR3 totals 16 residues. Trimming pared 7 bases from V and 0 bases from J, leaving 17 bases between. Germline V gene lookup returns CDR1 SNHLY and CDR2 FYNNEI. The CDR3 protein is CASTRRTLQSTDTQYF. CDR3 sequence (DNA): TGTGCCAGCACTCGGAGAACTCTCCAAAGCACAGATACGCAGTATTTT.

In its sample, this clonotype was seen a few times. The chain joins TRBV7-3 to TRBJ1-1; no clear D gene. CDR3 length: 14 amino acids. From germline, CDR1 is SGHTA and CDR2 FQGTGA. Trimming removed 2 bases at V and 3 bases at J, with 10 bases between. This CDR3 reads CASSLGAEDTEAFF. CDR3 DNA: TGTGCCAGCAGCTTAGGAGCGGAGGACACTGAAGCTTTCTTT. The full variable domain, with the rest looked up from reference TRBV7-3 and TRBJ1-1, is GAGVSQTPSNKVTEKGKYVELRCDPISGHTALYWYRQSLGQGPEFLIYFQGTGAADDSGLPNDRFFAVRPEGSVSTLKIQRTERGDSAVYLCASSLGAEDTEAFFGQGTRLTVV.

This chain connects TRBV15 to TRBJ1-2; tentative D call: TRBD1 (5 bases). The CDR3 runs 14 residues. Trimming removed 3 bases from V and 6 bases from J, with 14 bases in between. Germline V gene lookup returns CDR1 LNHNV and CDR2 YYDKDF (reference sequence). The CDR3, as DNA: TGTGCCACCAGCAGGGACGTCGGGACGAATGGCTACACCTTC. It encodes CATSRDVGTNGYTF.